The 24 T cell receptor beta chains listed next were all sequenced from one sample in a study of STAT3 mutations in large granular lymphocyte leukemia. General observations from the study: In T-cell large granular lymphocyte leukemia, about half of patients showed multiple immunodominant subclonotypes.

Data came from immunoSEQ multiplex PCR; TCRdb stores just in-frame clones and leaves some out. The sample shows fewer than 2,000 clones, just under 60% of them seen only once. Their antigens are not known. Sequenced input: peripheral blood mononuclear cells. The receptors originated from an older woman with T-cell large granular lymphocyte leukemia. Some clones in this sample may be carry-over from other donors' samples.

The CDR3 coding sequence is TGTGCCAGCACCGGTAGCGGGAGGGAGACCCAGTACTTC. The encoded protein is CASTGSGRETQYF. The rearrangement uses TRBV5-4 and TRBJ2-5; 10 bases are shared with TRBD2. This CDR3 region has 13 residues. The J segment lost 5 bases and the V segment lost 6 bases, leaving 4 bases of the junction unmatched. Germline V lookup: CDR1 SGHNT, CDR2 YYREEE (reference sequence).

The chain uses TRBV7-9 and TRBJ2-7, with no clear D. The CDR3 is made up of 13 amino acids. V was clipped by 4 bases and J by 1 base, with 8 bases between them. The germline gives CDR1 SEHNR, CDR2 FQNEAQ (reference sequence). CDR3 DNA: TGTGCCAGCAGCTCGGACGGTTCCTACGAGCAGTACTTC. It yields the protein CASSSDGSYEQYF.

This CDR3 reads CAWSGEGQPQHF. CDR3 DNA: TGTGCCTGGAGTGGGGAGGGGCAGCCCCAGCATTTT. The chain links TRBV30 to TRBJ1-5; maybe TRBD1 (5 bases). The CDR3 has 12 residues. Germline CDR1 GTSNPN, CDR2 SVGIG (reference sequence). The V gene lost 1 base and the J gene lost 7 bases, with 8 bases spanning the gap.

CDR3 residues: CASRDSKEQPQHF. In nucleotides, the CDR3 is TGTGCCTCTAGGGACAGCAAGGAACAGCCCCAGCATTTT. This chain uses TRBV30 with TRBJ1-5; 7 bases agree with TRBD1. This CDR3 has 13 amino acids. Germline loops: CDR1 GTSNPN, CDR2 SVGIG (reference sequence). V was clipped by 7 bases and J by 7 bases; unmatched bases: 10.

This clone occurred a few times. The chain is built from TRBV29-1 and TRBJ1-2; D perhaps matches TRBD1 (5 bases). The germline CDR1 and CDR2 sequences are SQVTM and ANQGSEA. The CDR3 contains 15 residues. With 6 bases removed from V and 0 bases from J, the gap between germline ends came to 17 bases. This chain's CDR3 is CSVGWRAGANYGYTF. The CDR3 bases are TGCAGCGTGGGTTGGAGGGCGGGGGCTAACTATGGCTACACCTTC. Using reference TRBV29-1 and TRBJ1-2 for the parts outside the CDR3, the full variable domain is SAVISQKPSRDICQRGTSLTIQCQVDSQVTMMFWYRQQPGQSLTLIATANQGSEATYESGFVIDKFPISRPNLTFSTLTVSNMSPEDSSIYLCSVGWRAGANYGYTFGSGTRLTVV.

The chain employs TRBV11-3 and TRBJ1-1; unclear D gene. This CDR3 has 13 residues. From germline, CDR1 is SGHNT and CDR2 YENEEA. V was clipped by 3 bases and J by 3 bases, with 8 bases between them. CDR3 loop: CASSLWQYTEAFF. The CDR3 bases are TGTGCCAGCAGCTTGTGGCAGTACACTGAAGCTTTCTTT.

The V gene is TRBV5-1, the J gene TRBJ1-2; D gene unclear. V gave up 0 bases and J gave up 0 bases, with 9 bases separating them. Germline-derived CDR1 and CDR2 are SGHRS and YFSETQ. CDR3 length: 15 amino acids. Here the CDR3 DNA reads TGCGCCAGCAGCTTGGGTAGAATTACTAACTATGGCTACACCTTC. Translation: CASSLGRITNYGYTF.

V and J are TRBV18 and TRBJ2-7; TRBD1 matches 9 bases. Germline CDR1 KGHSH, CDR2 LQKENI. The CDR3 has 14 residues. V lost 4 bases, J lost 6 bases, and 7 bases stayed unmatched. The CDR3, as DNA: TGTGCCAGCTCACTGAGGGACAGGGACTTCGAGCAGTACTTC. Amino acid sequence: CASSLRDRDFEQYF.

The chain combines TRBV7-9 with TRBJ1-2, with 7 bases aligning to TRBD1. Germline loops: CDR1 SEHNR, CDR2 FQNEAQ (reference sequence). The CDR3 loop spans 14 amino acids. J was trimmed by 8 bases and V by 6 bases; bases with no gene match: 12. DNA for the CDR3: TGTGCCAGCAGACCCCAGGGGGACGGGGGAGGCTACACCTTC. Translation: CASRPQGDGGGYTF.

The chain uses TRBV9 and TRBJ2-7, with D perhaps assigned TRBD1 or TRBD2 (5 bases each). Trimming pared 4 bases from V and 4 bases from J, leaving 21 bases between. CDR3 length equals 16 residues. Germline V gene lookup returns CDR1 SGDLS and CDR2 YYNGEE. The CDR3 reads CASSPQLWDGVYEQYF. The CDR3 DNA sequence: TGTGCCAGCAGCCCCCAATTGTGGGACGGGGTATACGAGCAGTACTTC.

This CDR3 is CASSPPSTNTGELFF. In DNA form, the CDR3 reads TGTGCCAGCTCACCACCCAGTACGAACACCGGGGAGCTGTTTTTT. This chain uses TRBV18 with TRBJ2-2; the D is unclear. The CDR3 runs to 15 residues. With 0 bases removed from V and 0 bases from J, the gap between germline ends came to 5 bases. CDR1 is KGHSH and CDR2 is LQKENI in the germline V gene.

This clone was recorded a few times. CDR3 coding DNA: TGCGCCAGCAGCCGAGGGGACAGGGGATTTGATACGCAGTATTTT. It codes for CASSRGDRGFDTQYF. The chain couples TRBV5-1 to TRBJ2-3, with 10 bases aligning to TRBD1. This CDR3 has 15 amino acids. The J segment lost 6 bases and the V segment lost 4 bases, leaving 8 bases of the junction unmatched. Per the germline V gene, CDR1 is SGHRS and CDR2 is YFSETQ.

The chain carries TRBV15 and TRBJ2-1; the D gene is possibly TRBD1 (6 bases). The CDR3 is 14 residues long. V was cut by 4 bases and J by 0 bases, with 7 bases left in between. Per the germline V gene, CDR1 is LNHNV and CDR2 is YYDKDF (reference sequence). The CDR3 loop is CATSKDSSYNEQFF. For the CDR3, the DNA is TGTGCCACCAGCAAGGACAGCTCCTACAATGAGCAGTTCTTC.

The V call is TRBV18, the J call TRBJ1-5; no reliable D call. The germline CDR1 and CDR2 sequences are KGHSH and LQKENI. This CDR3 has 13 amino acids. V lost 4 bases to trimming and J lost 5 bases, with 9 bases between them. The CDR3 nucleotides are TGTGCCAGCTCACGGGGATCGGATCAGCCCCAGCATTTT. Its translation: CASSRGSDQPQHF.

The CDR3 region has the DNA TGTGCCAGCAGTTTTTCAGCTACCTACGAGCAGTACTTC. Translated, it gives CASSFSATYEQYF. This chain joins TRBV27 and TRBJ2-7; no clear D gene. The CDR3 sequence is 13 residues long. V dropped 3 bases and J dropped 2 bases, with 8 bases sitting between them. CDR1 is MNHEY and CDR2 is SMNVEV in the germline V gene (reference sequence).

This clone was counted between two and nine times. The CDR3 sequence: CASRSGQDDGYTF. The CDR3 bases are TGTGCCAGTAGATCGGGACAGGACGATGGCTACACCTTC. The V and J genes are TRBV19 and TRBJ1-2; 8 bases line up with TRBD1. The germline gives CDR1 LNHDA, CDR2 SQIVND (reference sequence). Trimming took 6 bases from V and 6 from J; bases not matched to a gene: 6. The CDR3 is made up of 13 amino acids.

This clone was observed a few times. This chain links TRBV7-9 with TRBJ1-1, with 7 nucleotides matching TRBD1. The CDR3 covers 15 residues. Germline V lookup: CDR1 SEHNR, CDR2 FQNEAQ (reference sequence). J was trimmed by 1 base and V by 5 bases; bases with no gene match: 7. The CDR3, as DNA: TGTGCCAGCAGCACGAAGCAGGGGGGGAACACTGAAGCTTTCTTT. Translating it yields CASSTKQGGNTEAFF.

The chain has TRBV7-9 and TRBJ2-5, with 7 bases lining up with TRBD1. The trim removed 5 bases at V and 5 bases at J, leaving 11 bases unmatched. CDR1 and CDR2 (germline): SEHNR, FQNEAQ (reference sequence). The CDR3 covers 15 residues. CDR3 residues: CASSLSTGVGETQYF. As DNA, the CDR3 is TGTGCCAGCAGCCTTTCAACAGGGGTTGGGGAGACCCAGTACTTC.

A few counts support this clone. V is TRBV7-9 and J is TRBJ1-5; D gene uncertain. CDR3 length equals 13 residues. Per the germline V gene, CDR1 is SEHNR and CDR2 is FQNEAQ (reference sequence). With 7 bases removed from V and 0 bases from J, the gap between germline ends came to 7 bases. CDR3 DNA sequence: TGTGCCAGCAAAAGATATAGCAATCAGCCCCAGCATTTT. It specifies CASKRYSNQPQHF.

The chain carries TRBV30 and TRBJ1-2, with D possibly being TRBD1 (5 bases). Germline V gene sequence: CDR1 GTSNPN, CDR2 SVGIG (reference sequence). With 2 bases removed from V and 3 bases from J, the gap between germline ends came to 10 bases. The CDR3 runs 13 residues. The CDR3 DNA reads TGTGCCTGGAGTATGGGGCAGTACTATGGCTACACCTTC. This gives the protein CAWSMGQYYGYTF.

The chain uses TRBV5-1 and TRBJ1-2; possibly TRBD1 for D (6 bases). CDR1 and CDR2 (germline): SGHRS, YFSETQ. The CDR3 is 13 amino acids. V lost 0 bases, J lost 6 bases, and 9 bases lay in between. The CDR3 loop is CASSLAGANGYTF. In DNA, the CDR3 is TGCGCCAGCAGCTTGGCAGGGGCCAATGGCTACACCTTC.

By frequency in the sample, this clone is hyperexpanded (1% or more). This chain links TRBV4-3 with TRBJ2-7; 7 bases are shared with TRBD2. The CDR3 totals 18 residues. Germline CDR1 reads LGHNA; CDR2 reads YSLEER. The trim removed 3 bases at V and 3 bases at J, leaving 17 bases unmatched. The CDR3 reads CASSHEPLGGASGYEQYF. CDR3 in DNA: TGCGCCAGCAGCCACGAGCCACTCGGCGGGGCTAGCGGCTACGAGCAGTACTTC.

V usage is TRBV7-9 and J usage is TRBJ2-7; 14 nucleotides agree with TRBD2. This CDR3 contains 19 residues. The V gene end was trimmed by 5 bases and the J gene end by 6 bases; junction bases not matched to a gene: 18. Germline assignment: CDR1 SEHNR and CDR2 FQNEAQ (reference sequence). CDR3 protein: CASSNDPGLTSGRVSEQYF. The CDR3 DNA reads TGTGCCAGCAGCAATGACCCCGGTCTGACTAGCGGGAGGGTAAGCGAGCAGTACTTC.

In DNA, the CDR3 is TGCGCCAGCAGCGCCGGGGACAGGGGAATCTACGAGCAGTACTTC. Translated, it gives CASSAGDRGIYEQYF. V gene TRBV5-1 combines with J gene TRBJ2-7; 10 positions match TRBD1. Trimming cost V 4 bases and J 3 bases; bases outside gene matches: 7. The CDR3 runs to 15 residues. The germline gives CDR1 SGHRS, CDR2 YFSETQ.